A selection of T cell receptor beta chains follows, all from one sample in a study of T-cell memory formation after mild COVID-19. From the 5' RACE reads, TCRdb called clonotypes with MiXCR, one entry per CDR3 protein. The sample shows under 700,000 distinct CDR3 sequences, 20% of them seen only once. Sample: PBMCs or a T cell subset sorted from them (not recorded which). These receptors all stem from an adult woman who had mild COVID-19 (a few samples of this study predate the infection). Cell type and time point are not known. Each CDR3 is given without its conserved first and last residue. Some rows mark clone size as missing; the rest say once, few, many or name a class of expanded clone.

TRBV6-5	few	TRBJ2-1	ASSQLAGVYNEQF
TRBV5-1	NA	TRBJ1-2	ASSLGGASGGYT
TRBV29-1	NA	TRBJ2-1	SVLGGRLQYNEQF
TRBV12-3/TRBV12-4	NA	TRBJ2-2	ASTPNGGYGELF
TRBV29-1	NA	TRBJ2-1	SVVGAGGPNEQF
TRBV27	NA	TRBJ2-3	ATTGLTGSTDTQY
TRBV6-5	few	TRBJ1-4	ASTKTATVNEKLF
TRBV9	few	TRBJ2-5	ASSFTGTTQGTQY
TRBV4-2	NA	TRBJ1-1	ASSQDDRGRRRNTEAF
TRBV27	many	TRBJ2-3	ASSRTGRSTDTQY
TRBV7-6	few	TRBJ2-1	ASSLNGQGGYEQF
TRBV2	once	TRBJ1-3	ASTPTDIRNTIY
TRBV18	few	TRBJ2-5	ASSRQQGSEETQY
TRBV7-9	few	TRBJ1-4	ASSRGQANEKLF
TRBV9	many	TRBJ2-1	ASSEGLAGGSYNEQF
TRBV7-2	few	TRBJ1-5	ASSLAGWGNQPQH
TRBV7-9	NA	TRBJ1-1	ASSLLSRGGGTEAF
TRBV7-7	few	TRBJ2-5	ASSLAAQGETQY
TRBV18	NA	TRBJ2-7	ASSPETGPYEQY
TRBV7-9	many	TRBJ1-4	ASSSATGSVF
TRBV27	NA	TRBJ1-5	ASSLSGIYSNQPQH
TRBV7-6	NA	TRBJ2-3	ASSLGGGGDTQY
TRBV19	few	TRBJ2-7	ASSTWTGVGNEQY
TRBV5-6	NA	TRBJ2-7	ASSILAGHSYEQY
TRBV20-1	few	TRBJ2-6	SASHPRDSAAGANVLT
TRBV5-1	NA	TRBJ1-1	ASSLNQGDTEAF
TRBV9	NA	TRBJ2-1	ASSLTTGVVNEQF
TRBV7-8	NA	TRBJ2-3	ASSLGASRGADTQY
TRBV30	NA	TRBJ2-1	AWSSGEANEQF
TRBV27	few	TRBJ1-2	ASSLAAGVPFYGYT
TRBV7-2	NA	TRBJ2-2	ASSVAGLAGGRTGELF
TRBV10-2	NA	TRBJ1-4	ASRPGGGSNEKLF
TRBV15	NA	TRBJ2-7	ATAEGLAGGYEQY